This TCR beta chain was documented in a study of cytomegalovirus exposure and HLA in healthy donors. Study conclusions and caveats: Follow-up analysis found HLA locus-dependent TCR association rates, highest for DRB1 and lowest for HLA-C. The authors listed 150 to 200 TCR beta chains as cytomegalovirus-associated.

The CDR3 contains 14 residues. Germline CDR1 and CDR2: SGHAT and FQNNGV. V lost 2 bases and J lost 5, with 12 bases in between. As regards this clone: Its antigen is still unknown.

The primer mix had 60 Vbeta and 13 Jbeta primers. Repertoires were generated with immunoSEQ multiplex PCR, while TCRdb's copy carries only in-frame clones and drops some. This sample has approximately 280,000 clones; roughly 85% occur once, and the top ten carry less than 4.5%. The chain joins TRBV11-2 to TRBJ1-1, with a weak D call TRBD1 (6 bases). The origin of this receptor is a man aged 40-55 years in good health and CMV-seropositive. The sample comprised PBMCs. The CDR3 is CASSLTGKKTEAFF. CDR3 nucleotide sequence: TGTGCCAGCAGCTTAACAGGGAAAAAAACTGAAGCTTTCTTT. Using reference TRBV11-2 and TRBJ1-1 for the parts outside the CDR3, the full variable domain is EAGVAQSPRYKIIEKRQSVAFWCNPISGHATLYWYQQILGQGPKLLIQFQNNGVVDDSQLPKDRFSAERLKGVDSTLKIQPAKLEDSAVYLCASSLTGKKTEAFFGQGTRLTVV.